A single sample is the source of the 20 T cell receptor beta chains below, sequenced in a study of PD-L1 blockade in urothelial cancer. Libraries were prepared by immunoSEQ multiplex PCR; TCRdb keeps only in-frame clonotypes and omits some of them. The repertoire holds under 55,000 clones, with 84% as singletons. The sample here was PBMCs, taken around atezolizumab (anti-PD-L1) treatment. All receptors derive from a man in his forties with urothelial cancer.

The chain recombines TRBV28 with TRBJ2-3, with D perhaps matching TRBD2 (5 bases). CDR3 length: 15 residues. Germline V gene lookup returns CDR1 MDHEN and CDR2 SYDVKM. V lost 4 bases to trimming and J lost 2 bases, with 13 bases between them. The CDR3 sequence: CASSSGGRFTDTQYF. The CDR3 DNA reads TGTGCCAGCAGTTCCGGCGGGCGGTTCACAGATACGCAGTATTTT.

The CDR3 sequence: CASSPPGQGAINEQFF. CDR3 sequence (DNA): TGTGCCAGCTCACCACCGGGACAGGGGGCGATCAATGAGCAGTTCTTC. The chain links TRBV18 to TRBJ2-1, with 12 bases identical to TRBD1. Germline CDR1 and CDR2: KGHSH and LQKENI. The CDR3 extends over 16 amino acids. J was trimmed by 6 bases and V by 0 bases; bases with no gene match: 3.

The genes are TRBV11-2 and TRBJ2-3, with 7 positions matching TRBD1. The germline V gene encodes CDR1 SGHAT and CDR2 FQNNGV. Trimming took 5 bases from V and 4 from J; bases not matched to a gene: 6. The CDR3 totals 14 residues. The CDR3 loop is CASSRDSLSDTQYF. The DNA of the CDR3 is TGTGCCAGCAGCCGGGACAGTCTCTCAGATACGCAGTATTTT.

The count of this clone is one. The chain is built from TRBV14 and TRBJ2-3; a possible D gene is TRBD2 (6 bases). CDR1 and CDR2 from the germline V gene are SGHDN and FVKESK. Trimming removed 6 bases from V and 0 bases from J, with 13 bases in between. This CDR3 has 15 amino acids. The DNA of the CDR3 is TGTGCCAGCAGTCGGGGACTGGTAAGCACAGATACGCAGTATTTT. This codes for CASSRGLVSTDTQYF.

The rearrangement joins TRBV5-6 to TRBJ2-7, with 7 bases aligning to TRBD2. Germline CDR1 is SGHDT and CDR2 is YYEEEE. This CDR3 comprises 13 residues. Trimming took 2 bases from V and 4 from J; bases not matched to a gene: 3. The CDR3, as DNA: TGTGCCAGCAGCTTTGCGGGAGAGTACGAGCAGTACTTC. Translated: CASSFAGEYEQYF.

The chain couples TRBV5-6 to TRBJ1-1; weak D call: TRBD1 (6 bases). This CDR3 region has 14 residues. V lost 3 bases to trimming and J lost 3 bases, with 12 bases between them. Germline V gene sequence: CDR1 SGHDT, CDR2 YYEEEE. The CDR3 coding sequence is TGTGCCAGCAGCTCGGGACACCCCTACACTGAAGCTTTCTTT. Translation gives CASSSGHPYTEAFF.

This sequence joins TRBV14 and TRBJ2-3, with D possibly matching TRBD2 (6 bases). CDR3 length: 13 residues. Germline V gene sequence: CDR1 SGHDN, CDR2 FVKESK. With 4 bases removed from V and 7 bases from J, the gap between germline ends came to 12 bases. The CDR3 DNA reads TGTGCCAGCAGCCGACAAGCGGGCCATACGCAGTATTTT. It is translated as CASSRQAGHTQYF.

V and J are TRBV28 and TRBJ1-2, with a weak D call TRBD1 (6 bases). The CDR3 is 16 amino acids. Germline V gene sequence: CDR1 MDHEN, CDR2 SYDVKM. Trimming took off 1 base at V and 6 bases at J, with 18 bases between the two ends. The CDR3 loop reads CASSLLRGAQQDGYTF. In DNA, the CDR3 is TGTGCCAGCAGTTTATTGCGGGGGGCTCAACAGGATGGCTACACCTTC.

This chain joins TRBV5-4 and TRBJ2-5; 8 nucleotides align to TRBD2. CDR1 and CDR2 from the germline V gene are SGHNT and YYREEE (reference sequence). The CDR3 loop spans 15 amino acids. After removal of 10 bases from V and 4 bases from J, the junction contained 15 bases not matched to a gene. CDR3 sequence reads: CAARHRLAGLETQYF. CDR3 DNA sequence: TGTGCCGCGCGACATCGATTAGCGGGACTAGAGACCCAGTACTTC.

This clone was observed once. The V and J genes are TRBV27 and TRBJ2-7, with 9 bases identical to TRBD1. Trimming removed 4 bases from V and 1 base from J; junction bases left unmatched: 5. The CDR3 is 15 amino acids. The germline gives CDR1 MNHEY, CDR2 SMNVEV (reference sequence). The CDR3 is CASSSGTGTSYEQYF. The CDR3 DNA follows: TGTGCCAGCAGTTCCGGGACAGGGACTTCCTACGAGCAGTACTTC.

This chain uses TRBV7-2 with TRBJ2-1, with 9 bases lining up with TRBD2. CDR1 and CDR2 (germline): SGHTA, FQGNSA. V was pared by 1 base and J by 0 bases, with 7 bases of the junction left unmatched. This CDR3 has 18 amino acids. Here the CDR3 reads CASSLVSLSGSSYNEQFF. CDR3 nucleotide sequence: TGTGCCAGCAGCTTAGTATCCCTTAGCGGGAGCTCCTACAATGAGCAGTTCTTC.

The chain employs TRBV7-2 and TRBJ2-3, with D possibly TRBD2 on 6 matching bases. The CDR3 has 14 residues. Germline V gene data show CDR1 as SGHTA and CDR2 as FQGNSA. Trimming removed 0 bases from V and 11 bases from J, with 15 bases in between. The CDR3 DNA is TGTGCCAGCAGCTTAGCCCTCCCCGGGACTGTGCAGTATTTT. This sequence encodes CASSLALPGTVQYF.

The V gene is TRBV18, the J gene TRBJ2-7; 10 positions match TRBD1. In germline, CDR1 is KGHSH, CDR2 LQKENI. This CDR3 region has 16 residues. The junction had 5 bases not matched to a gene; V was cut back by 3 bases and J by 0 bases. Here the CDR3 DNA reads TGTGCCAGCTCACCCGGGACAGGGGTATCCTCCTACGAGCAGTACTTC. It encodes CASSPGTGVSSYEQYF.

In nucleotides, the CDR3 is TGCGCCAGCACCCTCCTCCCCCGGGGAAAGAACACCGGGGAGCTGTTTTTT. Translation: CASTLLPRGKNTGELFF. The rearrangement links TRBV5-1 to TRBJ2-2; possibly TRBD2 for D (5 bases). V was trimmed by 6 bases and J by 1 base, leaving 19 bases between them. The germline CDR1 and CDR2 sequences are SGHRS and YFSETQ. The CDR3 runs to 17 residues.

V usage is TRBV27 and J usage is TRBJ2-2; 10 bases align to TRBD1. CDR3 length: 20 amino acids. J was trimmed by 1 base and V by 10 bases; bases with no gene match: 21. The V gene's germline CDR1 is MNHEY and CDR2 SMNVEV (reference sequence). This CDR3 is CATRDRGGGGSPKNTGELFF. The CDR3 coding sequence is TGTGCCACCCGGGACAGGGGTGGGGGGGGGTCCCCAAAGAACACCGGGGAGCTGTTTTTT.

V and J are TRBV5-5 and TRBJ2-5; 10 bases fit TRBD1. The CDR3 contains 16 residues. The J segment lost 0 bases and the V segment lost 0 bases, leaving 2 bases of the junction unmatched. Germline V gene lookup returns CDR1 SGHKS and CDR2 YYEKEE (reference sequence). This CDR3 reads CASSLVGQGYQETQYF. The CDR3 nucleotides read TGTGCCAGCAGCTTGGTGGGACAGGGGTACCAAGAGACCCAGTACTTC.

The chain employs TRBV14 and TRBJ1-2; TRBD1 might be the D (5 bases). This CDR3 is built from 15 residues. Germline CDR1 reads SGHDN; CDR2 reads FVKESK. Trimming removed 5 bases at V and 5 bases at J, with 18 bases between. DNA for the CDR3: TGTGCCAGCAGCGACCAGGGTGTTGGGGGGTATGGCTACACCTTC. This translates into CASSDQGVGGYGYTF.

This chain's CDR3 is CASSEWGRGQDEQYF. The CDR3 DNA sequence: TGTGCCAGCAGTGAATGGGGCAGGGGGCAGGACGAGCAGTACTTC. The chain employs TRBV25-1 and TRBJ2-7; 8 bases map to TRBD1. J lost 5 bases, V lost 1 base, and 7 bases had no gene match. Germline assignment: CDR1 MGHDK and CDR2 SYGVNS. The length of the CDR3 is 15 residues.

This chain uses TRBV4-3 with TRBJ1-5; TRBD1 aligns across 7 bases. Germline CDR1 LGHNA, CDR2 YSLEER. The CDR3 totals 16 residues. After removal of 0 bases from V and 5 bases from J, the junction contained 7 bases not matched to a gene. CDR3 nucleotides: TGCGCCAGCAGCCAAGATCGTGAGGGGGCGTATCAGCCCCAGCATTTT. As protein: CASSQDREGAYQPQHF.

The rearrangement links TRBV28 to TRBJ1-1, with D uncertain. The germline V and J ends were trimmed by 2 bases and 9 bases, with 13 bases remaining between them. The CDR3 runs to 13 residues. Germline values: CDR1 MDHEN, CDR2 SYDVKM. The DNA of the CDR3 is TGTGCCAGCAGTTTAGGGGAGGGTCGGAAAGCTTTCTTT. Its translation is CASSLGEGRKAFF.